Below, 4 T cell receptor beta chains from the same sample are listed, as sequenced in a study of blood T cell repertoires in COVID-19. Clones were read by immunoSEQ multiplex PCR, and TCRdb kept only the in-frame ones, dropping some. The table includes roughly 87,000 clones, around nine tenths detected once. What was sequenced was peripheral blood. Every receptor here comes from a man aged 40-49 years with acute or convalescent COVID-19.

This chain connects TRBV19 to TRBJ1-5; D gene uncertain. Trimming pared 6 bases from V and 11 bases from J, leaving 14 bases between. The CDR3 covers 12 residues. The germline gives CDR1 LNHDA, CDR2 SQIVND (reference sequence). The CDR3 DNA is TGTGCCAGTAGCCCCACCGCCGGGGCCCAGCATTTT. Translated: CASSPTAGAQHF. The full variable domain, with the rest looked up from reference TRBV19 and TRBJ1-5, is DGGITQSPKYLFRKEGQNVTLSCEQNLNHDAMYWYRQDPGQGLRLIYYSQIVNDFQKGDIAEGYSVSREKKESFPLTVTSAQKNPTAFYLCASSPTAGAQHFGDGTRLSIL.

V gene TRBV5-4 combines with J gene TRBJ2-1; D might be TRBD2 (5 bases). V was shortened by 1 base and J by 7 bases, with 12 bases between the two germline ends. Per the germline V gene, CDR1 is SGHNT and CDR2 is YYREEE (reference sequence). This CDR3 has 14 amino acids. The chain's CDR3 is CASSLRGSGNEQFF. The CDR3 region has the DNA TGTGCCAGCAGCTTGCGGGGATCAGGAAATGAGCAGTTCTTC.

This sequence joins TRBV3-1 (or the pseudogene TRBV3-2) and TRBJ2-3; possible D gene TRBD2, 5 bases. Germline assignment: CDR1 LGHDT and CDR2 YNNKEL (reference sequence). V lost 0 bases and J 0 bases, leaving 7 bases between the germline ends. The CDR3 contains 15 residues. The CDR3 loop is CASSQDPGSTDTQYF. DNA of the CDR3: TGTGCCAGCAGCCAAGACCCGGGGAGCACAGATACGCAGTATTTT.

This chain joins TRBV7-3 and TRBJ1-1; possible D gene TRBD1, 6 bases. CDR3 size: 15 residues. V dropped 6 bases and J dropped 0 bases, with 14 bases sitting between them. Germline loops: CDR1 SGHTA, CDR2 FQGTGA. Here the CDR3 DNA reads TGTGCCAGCAGTTCAGCGACAGGAATGAACACTGAAGCTTTCTTT. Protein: CASSSATGMNTEAFF.